One and the same sample provided the 8 T cell receptor beta chains below, sequenced in a study of blood T cells in healthy people across ages. A second 7 to 11 cycle PCR used barcoded and J-beta primers. Using its own MiXCR run on the 5' RACE reads, TCRdb lists one record per CDR3 protein. Of about 800,000 distinct CDR3 sequences in the sample, just under 25% were seen once. This same sample was also taken into another study, of T cells of mothers and their children.

Input material: blood. Source of these receptors: a boy between 5 and 17 years old in good health.

Many counts were recorded for this clonotype. The chain couples TRBV10-3 to TRBJ1-5; maybe TRBD1 (5 bases). This CDR3 region has 14 residues. V was trimmed by 5 bases and J by 1 base, leaving 9 bases between them. Germline V gene sequence: CDR1 ENHRY, CDR2 SYGVKD. CDR3 sequence (DNA): TGTGCCATCAGTCGGGACGAGAGCAATCAGCCCCAGCATTTT. Its protein product is CAISRDESNQPQHF.

As for this clonotype: Compared with germline, one end of the junction differs, possibly owing to a read error. The rearrangement joins TRBV9 to TRBJ1-2; maybe TRBD1 (6 bases). There are 15 residues in the CDR3. Per the germline V gene, CDR1 is SGDLS and CDR2 is YYNGEE. In nucleotides, the CDR3 is TGTGCCAGCAGCCCTAGGGGGGCAGTCCCATATGACTACACCTTC. Protein sequence: CASSPRGAVPYDYTF.

The sample holds one count of this clonotype. This sequence joins TRBV27 and TRBJ1-1; unclear D gene. The CDR3 contains 15 residues. CDR1 is MNHEY, CDR2 SMNVEV, per germline (reference sequence). V was shortened by 2 bases and J by 4 bases, with 14 bases between the two germline ends. The CDR3 bases are TGTGCCAGCAGTTTACTCTTTGGAATCCCCACTGAAGCTTTCTTT. It specifies CASSLLFGIPTEAFF.

The rearrangement joins TRBV29-1 to TRBJ2-1, with TRBD2 matching 7 bases. Germline V gene data show CDR1 as SQVTM and CDR2 as ANQGSEA. The CDR3 has 11 residues. CDR3 in amino acids: CSWRGYNEQFF. CDR3 nucleotide sequence: TGCAGTTGGCGGGGGTACAATGAGCAGTTCTTC.

The sample holds a few counts of this clonotype. Relative to the germline gene, one junction end is altered; a read error may explain this. CDR3 protein: CASSLRGNERF. The CDR3 DNA reads as TGTGCCAGCAGTTTGCGGGGGAATGAACGCTTC. This sequence joins TRBV12-3 or TRBV12-4 and TRBJ1-2; D is perhaps TRBD1 (5 bases). The CDR3 loop spans 11 amino acids.

Only a few counts were recorded for this clonotype. This chain joins TRBV4-2 and TRBJ2-5; D might be TRBD1 or TRBD2, each matching 5 bases. This CDR3 has 17 residues. Germline CDR1 LGHNA, CDR2 YNFKEQ. Trimming took 1 base from V and 0 from J, leaving 15 bases between them. The CDR3 DNA follows: TGTGCCAGCAGCCAAGTCCTAAGGGACGGCTACCAAGAGACCCAGTACTTC. Amino acids: CASSQVLRDGYQETQYF.

This clonotype was found a few times. The chain has TRBV28 and TRBJ2-7, with D unresolved. CDR1 and CDR2 (germline): MDHEN, SYDVKM. The length of the CDR3 is 14 residues. V was trimmed by 1 base and J by 5 bases, leaving 12 bases between them. The CDR3 protein is CASSLSDAPDEQYF. CDR3 nucleotides: TGTGCCAGCAGTTTATCCGACGCTCCCGACGAGCAGTACTTC.

This clonotype was picked up a small number of times. J is TRBJ1-5 and V is TRBV3-1, with D hard to call. The CDR3 loop spans 15 amino acids. The V and J ends lost 1 base and 5 bases respectively, with 12 bases between them. Germline V gene sequence: CDR1 LGHDT, CDR2 YNNKEL (reference sequence). CDR3 residues: CASSQGGRPDQPQHF. Here the CDR3 DNA reads TGTGCCAGCAGCCAAGGAGGGAGGCCAGATCAGCCCCAGCATTTT.